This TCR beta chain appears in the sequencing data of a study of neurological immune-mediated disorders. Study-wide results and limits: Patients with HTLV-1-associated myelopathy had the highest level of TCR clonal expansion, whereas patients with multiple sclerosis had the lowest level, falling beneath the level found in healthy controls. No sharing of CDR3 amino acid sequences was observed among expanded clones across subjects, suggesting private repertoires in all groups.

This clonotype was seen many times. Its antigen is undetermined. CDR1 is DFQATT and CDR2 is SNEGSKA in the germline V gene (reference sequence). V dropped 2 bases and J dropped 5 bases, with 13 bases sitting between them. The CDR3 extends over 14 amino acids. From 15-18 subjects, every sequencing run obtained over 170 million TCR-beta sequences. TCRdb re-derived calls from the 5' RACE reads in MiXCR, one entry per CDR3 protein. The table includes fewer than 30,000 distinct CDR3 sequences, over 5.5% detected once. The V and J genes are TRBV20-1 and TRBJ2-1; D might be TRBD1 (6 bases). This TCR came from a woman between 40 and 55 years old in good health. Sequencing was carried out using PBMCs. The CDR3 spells CSARIRGHHNEQFF. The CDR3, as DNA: TGCAGTGCTAGAATCAGGGGTCATCACAATGAGCAGTTCTTC.